The clone carrying this TCR beta chain has just one count. The antigen remains undetermined. Sequencing of the DNA from cultured CD4+ T cells was carried out with the Oncomine TCR Beta short-read assay. TCRdb called the PCR reads again in MiXCR, with one record for every CDR3 protein. Seen here are about 18,000 distinct CDR3 sequences, 70% observed once, and the top ten hold 4.5% to 7%. These data belong to a study of vaccination and CD4 T cells after COVID-19. Study-wide context: Overlapping peptides of the spike proteins of SARS-CoV-2, HCoV-NL63, HCoV-OC43 and HCoV-229E were used for cell stimulation.

Treatment here: approximately 9-day PBMC culture with coronavirus spike peptide pools or control peptides (ViraFEST assay). Peptide-pool expansion of antigen-specific T cells preceded TCR sequencing in ViraFEST. Germline lookup yields CDR1 SGHNT and CDR2 YYREEE (reference sequence). The CDR3 has 15 amino acids. V shed 3 bases, J shed 6 bases, and the junction held 9 bases outside the gene matches. The rearrangement joins TRBV5-4 to TRBJ1-1; TRBD1 agrees at 9 bases. Sequenced sample: CD4+ T cells from blood, cultured in vitro. This sequence was found in a human donor who had recovered from COVID-19. The DNA of the CDR3 is TGTGCCAGCAGCTCGCCGGGACAGGGTAGGGCTGAAGCTTTCTTT. Its translation: CASSSPGQGRAEAFF.